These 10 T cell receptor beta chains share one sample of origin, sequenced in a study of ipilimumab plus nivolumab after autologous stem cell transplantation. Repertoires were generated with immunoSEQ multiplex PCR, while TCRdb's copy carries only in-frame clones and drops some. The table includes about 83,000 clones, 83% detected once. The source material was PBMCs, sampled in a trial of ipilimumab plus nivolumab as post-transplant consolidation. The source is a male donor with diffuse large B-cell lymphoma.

This CDR3 reads CASSFRGLVPSFTGELFF. The DNA for the CDR3 is TGTGCCAGCAGCTTTAGAGGGTTGGTCCCCTCCTTTACCGGGGAGCTGTTTTTT. The V gene is TRBV13, the J gene TRBJ2-2, with D maybe TRBD2 (5 bases). The CDR3 is 18 amino acids. Trimming removed 3 bases from V and 5 bases from J, with 22 bases in between. Germline V gene sequence: CDR1 PRHDT, CDR2 FYEKMQ (reference sequence).

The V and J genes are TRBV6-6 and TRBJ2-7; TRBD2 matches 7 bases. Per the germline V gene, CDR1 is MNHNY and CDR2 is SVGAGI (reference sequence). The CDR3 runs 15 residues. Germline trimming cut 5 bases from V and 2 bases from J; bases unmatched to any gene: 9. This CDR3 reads CASSPSGGRTYEQYF. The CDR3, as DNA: TGTGCCAGCAGTCCCTCCGGGGGGAGGACCTACGAGCAGTACTTC.

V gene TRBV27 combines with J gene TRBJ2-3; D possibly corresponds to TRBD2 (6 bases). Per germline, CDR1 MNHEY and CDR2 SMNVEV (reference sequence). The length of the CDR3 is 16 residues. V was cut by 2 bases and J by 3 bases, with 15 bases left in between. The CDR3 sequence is CASSLRELEGTDTQYF. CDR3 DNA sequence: TGTGCCAGCAGTTTACGGGAGCTCGAGGGAACAGATACGCAGTATTTT.

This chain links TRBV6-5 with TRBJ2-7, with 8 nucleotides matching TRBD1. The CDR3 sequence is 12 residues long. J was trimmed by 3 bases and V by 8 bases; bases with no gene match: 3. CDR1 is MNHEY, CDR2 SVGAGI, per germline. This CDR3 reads CASRTGSYEQYF. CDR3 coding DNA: TGTGCCAGCCGGACAGGGAGCTACGAGCAGTACTTC.

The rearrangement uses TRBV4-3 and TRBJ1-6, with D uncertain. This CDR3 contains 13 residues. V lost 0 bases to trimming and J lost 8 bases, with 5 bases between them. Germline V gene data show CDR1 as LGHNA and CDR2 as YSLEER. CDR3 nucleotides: TGCGCCAGCAGCCAAGACTTGGATTCACCCCTCCACTTT. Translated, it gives CASSQDLDSPLHF.

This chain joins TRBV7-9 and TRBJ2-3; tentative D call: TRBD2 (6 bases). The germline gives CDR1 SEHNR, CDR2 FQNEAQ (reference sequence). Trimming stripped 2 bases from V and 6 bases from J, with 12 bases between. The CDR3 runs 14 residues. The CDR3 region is CASSLILAADTQYF. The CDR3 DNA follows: TGTGCCAGCAGCTTAATACTAGCCGCGGATACGCAGTATTTT.

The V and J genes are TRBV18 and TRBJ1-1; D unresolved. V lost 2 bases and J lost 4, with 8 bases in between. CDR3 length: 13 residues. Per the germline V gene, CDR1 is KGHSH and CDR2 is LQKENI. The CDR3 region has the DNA TGTGCCAGCTCACCAGTCAGAAGCACTGAAGCTTTCTTT. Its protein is CASSPVRSTEAFF.

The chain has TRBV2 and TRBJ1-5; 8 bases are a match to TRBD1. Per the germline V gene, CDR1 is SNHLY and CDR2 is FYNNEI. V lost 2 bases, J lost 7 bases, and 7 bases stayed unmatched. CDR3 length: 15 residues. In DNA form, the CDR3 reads TGTGCCAGCAGTGAATTGACAGGGGATGTGCAGCCCCAGCATTTT. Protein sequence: CASSELTGDVQPQHF.

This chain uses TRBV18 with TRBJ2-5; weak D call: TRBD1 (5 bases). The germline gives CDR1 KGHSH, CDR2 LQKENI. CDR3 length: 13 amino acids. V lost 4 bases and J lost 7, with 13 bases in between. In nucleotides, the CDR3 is TGTGCCAGCTCACTGGACACGGTAGGGACCCAGTACTTC. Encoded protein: CASSLDTVGTQYF.

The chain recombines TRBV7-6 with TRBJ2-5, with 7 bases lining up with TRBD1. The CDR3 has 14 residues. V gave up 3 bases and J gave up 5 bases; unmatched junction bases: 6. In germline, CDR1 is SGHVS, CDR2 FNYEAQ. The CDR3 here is CASSLGQSGETQYF. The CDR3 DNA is TGTGCCAGCAGCTTGGGACAGTCGGGGGAGACCCAGTACTTC.